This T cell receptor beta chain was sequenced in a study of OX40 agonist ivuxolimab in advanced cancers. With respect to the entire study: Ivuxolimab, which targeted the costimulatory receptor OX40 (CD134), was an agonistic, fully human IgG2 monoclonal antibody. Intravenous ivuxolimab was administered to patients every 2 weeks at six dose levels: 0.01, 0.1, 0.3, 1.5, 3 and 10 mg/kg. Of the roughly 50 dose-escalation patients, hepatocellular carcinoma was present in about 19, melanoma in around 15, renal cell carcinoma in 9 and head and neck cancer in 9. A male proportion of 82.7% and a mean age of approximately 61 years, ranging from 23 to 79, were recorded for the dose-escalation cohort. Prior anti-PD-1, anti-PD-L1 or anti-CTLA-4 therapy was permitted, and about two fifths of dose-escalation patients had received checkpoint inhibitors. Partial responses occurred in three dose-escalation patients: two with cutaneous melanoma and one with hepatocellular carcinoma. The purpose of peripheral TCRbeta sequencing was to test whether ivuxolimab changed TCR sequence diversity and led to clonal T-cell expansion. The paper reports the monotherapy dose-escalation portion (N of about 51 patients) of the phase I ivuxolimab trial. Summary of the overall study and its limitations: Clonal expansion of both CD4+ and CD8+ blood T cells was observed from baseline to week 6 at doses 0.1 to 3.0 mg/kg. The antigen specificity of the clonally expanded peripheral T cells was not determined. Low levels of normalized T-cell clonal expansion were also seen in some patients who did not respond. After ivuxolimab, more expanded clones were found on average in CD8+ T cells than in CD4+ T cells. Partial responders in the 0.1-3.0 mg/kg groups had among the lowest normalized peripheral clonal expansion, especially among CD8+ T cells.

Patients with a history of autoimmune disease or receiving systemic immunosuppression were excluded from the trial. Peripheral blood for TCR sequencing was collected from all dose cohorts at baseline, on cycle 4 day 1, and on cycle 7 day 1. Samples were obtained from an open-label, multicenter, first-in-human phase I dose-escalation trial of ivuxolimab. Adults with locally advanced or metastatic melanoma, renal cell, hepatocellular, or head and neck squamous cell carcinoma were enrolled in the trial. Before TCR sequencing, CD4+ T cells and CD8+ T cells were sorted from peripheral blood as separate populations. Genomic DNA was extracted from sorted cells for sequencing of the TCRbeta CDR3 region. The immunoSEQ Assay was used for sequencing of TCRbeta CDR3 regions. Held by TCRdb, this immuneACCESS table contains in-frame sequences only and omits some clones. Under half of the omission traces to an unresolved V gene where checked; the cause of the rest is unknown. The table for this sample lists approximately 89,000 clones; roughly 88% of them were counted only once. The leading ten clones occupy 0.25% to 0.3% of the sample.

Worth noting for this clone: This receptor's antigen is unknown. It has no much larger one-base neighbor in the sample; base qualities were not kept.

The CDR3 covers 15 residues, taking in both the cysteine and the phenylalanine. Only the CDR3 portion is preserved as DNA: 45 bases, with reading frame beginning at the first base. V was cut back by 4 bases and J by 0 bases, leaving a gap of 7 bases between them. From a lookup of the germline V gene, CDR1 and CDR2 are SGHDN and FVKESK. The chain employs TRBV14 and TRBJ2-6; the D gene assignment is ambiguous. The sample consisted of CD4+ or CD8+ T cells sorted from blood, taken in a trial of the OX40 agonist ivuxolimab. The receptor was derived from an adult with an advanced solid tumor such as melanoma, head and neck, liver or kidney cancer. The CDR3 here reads CASSPRISGANVLTF. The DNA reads TGTGCCAGCAGCCCGCGGATCTCTGGGGCCAACGTCCTGACTTTC.